This is a list of T cell receptor beta chains from one sample in a study of T cells after somatic rescue of genetic block. Here immunoSEQ multiplex PCR was the method, and the copy in TCRdb shows in-frame clones only, minus some. The sample records around 14,000 clones, more than 65% being singletons. Sequencing was done on a sample of peripheral blood mononuclear cells (PBMCs). These receptors all stem from a boy aged 5-17 years. The CDR3 runs from the conserved cysteine through the conserved F or W. A D gene is named only where the DNA matches it firmly. Only some rows state a clone size, as once, few, many or a class for expanded clones.

.,TRBV5-4,TRBJ2-1,.,CASSHGGGHEQFF,TGTGCCAGCAGCCATGGTGGGGGTCATGAGCAGTTCTTC
.,TRBV5-6,TRBJ2-7,.,CASSLGGSSYEQYF,TGTGCCAGCAGCTTGGGGGGGAGCTCCTACGAGCAGTACTTC
.,TRBV11-2,TRBJ2-7,.,CASSLGVASYEQYF,TGTGCCAGCAGCCTTGGGGTGGCCTCCTACGAGCAGTACTTC
.,TRBV19,TRBJ2-7,.,CASSMGQGSYEQYF,TGTGCCAGTAGTATGGGGCAGGGGAGCTACGAGCAGTACTTC
.,TRBV7-4,TRBJ2-6,.,CASSKLHSSQSRANVLTF,TGTGCCAGCAGCAAGCTCCATAGCTCACAAAGTCGGGCCAACGTCCTGACTTTC
.,TRBV7-9,TRBJ2-3,.,CASSLIGDTQYF,TGTGCCAGCAGCTTAATTGGAGATACGCAGTATTTT
.,TRBV18,TRBJ2-7,.,CASSNVRDPHEQYF,TGTGCCAGCTCTAATGTTCGGGACCCCCACGAGCAGTACTTC
.,TRBV18,TRBJ2-1,.,CASSPLGQFYNEQFF,TGTGCCAGCTCACCCCTAGGACAGTTTTACAATGAGCAGTTCTTC
.,TRBV10-3,TRBJ2-2,TRBD1,CAISPGQGSTGELFF,TGTGCCATCAGTCCGGGACAGGGATCCACCGGGGAGCTGTTTTTT
.,TRBV6-1,TRBJ1-3,.,CASSEAGWQVRSGNTIYF,TGTGCCAGCAGTGAAGCAGGGTGGCAGGTTCGCTCTGGAAACACCATATATTTT
few,TRBV5-1,TRBJ2-2,TRBD1,CASSFRDRGNGELFF,TGCGCCAGCAGCTTCCGGGACAGGGGTAACGGGGAGCTGTTTTTT
.,TRBV11-3,TRBJ2-7,.,CASRTPYEQYF,TGTGCCAGCCGGACCCCCTACGAGCAGTACTTC
few,TRBV5-1,TRBJ2-7,.,CASTPRKAGGTYEQYF,TGCGCCAGCACCCCAAGGAAGGCAGGGGGGACCTACGAGCAGTACTTC
.,TRBV5-4,TRBJ2-1,TRBD2,CASSSRGLAGGTTGNEQFF,TGTGCCAGCAGCTCCAGGGGGCTAGCGGGAGGGACTACAGGAAATGAGCAGTTCTTC
.,TRBV4-2,TRBJ1-1,.,CASSLALNTEAFF,TGTGCCAGCAGCCTCGCTCTGAACACTGAAGCTTTCTTT
.,TRBV11-2,TRBJ2-1,.,CASSLAPGTYNEQFF,TGTGCCAGCAGCTTGGCACCGGGAACTTACAATGAGCAGTTCTTC
once,TRBV5-8,TRBJ1-5,.,CASSLWTGGPYSNQPQHF,TGTGCCAGCAGCCTGTGGACGGGGGGACCTTATAGCAATCAGCCCCAGCATTTT
once,TRBV7-9,TRBJ1-2,.,CASSLSVGEGRENYGYTF,TGTGCCAGCAGCTTGTCAGTCGGGGAAGGAAGGGAAAACTATGGCTACACCTTC
.,TRBV4-2,TRBJ2-4,.,CASSQNLLVGAKNIQYF,TGTGCCAGCAGCCAAAATTTGCTAGTTGGGGCCAAAAACATTCAGTACTTC
.,TRBV9,TRBJ2-5,.,CASSAGTLEETQYF,TGTGCCAGCAGCGCCGGGACACTAGAGGAGACCCAGTACTTC
once,TRBV18,TRBJ1-5,.,CASSPSGNQPQHF,TGTGCCAGCTCACCATCGGGCAATCAGCCCCAGCATTTT
once,TRBV28,TRBJ1-2,TRBD1,CASSSQGTGYYGYTF,TGTGCCAGCAGTTCCCAGGGGACAGGGTACTATGGCTACACCTTC
.,TRBV5-6,TRBJ2-5,.,CASSYFGVIQETQYF,TGTGCCAGCAGCTACTTCGGGGTCATCCAAGAGACCCAGTACTTC
.,TRBV28,TRBJ2-3,.,CASSFVDWGSLTDTQYF,TGTGCCAGCAGTTTCGTTGATTGGGGCAGTCTCACAGATACGCAGTATTTT
.,TRBV9,TRBJ2-6,.,CASSVAGNVLTF,TGTGCCAGCAGCGTAGCAGGCAACGTCCTGACTTTC
.,TRBV6-1,TRBJ2-3,TRBD1,CAGHPGQGTDTQYF,TGTGCCGGTCACCCGGGACAGGGGACAGATACGCAGTATTTT
.,TRBV5-4,TRBJ2-5,TRBD2,CASSPSGGGPGETQYF,TGTGCCAGCAGCCCATCCGGCGGGGGGCCGGGGGAGACCCAGTACTTC
.,TRBV5-6,TRBJ2-7,TRBD1,CASSWGGQAYEQYF,TGTGCCAGCAGCTGGGGCGGACAGGCCTACGAGCAGTACTTC
.,TRBV5-1,TRBJ1-2,.,CASSSNGGYTF,TGCGCCAGCAGCTCTAATGGGGGCTACACCTTC
.,TRBV5-1,TRBJ2-2,TRBD1,CASSAAGGTGELFF,TGCGCCAGCAGCGCCGCAGGGGGCACCGGGGAGCTGTTTTTT
.,TRBV19,TRBJ1-4,.,CASSAGLINEKLFF,TGTGCCAGTAGTGCGGGACTGATAAATGAAAAACTGTTTTTT
medium-sized,TRBV5-6,TRBJ1-4,.,CASSLVGGMTVNEKLFF,TGTGCCAGCAGCTTGGTAGGGGGGATGACAGTCAATGAAAAACTGTTTTTT
.,TRBV6-1,TRBJ1-5,.,CASRSFGGVNQPQHF,TGTGCCAGCAGGTCGTTCGGGGGGGTGAATCAGCCCCAGCATTTT
.,TRBV10-3,TRBJ2-7,.,CASSYGTSYEQYF,TGTGCCAGCAGTTACGGTACCTCCTACGAGCAGTACTTC
.,TRBV5-4,TRBJ2-1,.,CASSFSGTGASSGRKFF,TGTGCCAGCAGCTTCTCGGGGACAGGGGCTTCTAGCGGGAGGAAGTTCTTC
.,TRBV7-8,TRBJ2-3,TRBD2,CASSLVGTSGTDTQYF,TGTGCCAGCAGCTTAGTGGGGACTAGCGGCACAGATACGCAGTATTTT
.,TRBV28,TRBJ2-1,.,CASSFGEQFF,TGTGCCAGCAGTTTCGGTGAGCAGTTCTTC
.,TRBV6-1,TRBJ1-1,.,CASSDRQWPSTEAFF,TGTGCCAGCAGTGACAGACAGTGGCCGAGCACTGAAGCTTTCTTT
.,TRBV19,TRBJ2-5,.,CASSILGETQYF,TGTGCCAGTAGTATTTTAGGGGAGACCCAGTACTTC